This T cell receptor (beta chain) was captured in a study of T cells in Graves' hyperthyroidism and ophthalmopathy. The TCR beta CDR3 regions underwent amplification using RNA transcripts as the source. The TCR CDR3 was amplified in a first-round RT-PCR using the HTBI primer set. MiXCR, applied by TCRdb to the multiplex PCR reads, yields one record per CDR3 protein. Among some 360,000 distinct CDR3 sequences listed, around 13% were seen once. Germline CDR1 SGHRS, CDR2 YFSETQ. The CDR3 is made up of 13 amino acids. Remarks on this clonotype: This may be a read error, as it is one base from a much larger clone.

Sequencing used blood. This receptor was obtained from a woman in her fifties or sixties with Graves' hyperthyroidism. The chain carries TRBV5-1 and TRBJ2-7, with D maybe TRBD1 (6 bases). The CDR3 nucleotides are TGCGCCAGCAGCGGGGGCGGCCGCTACAAGCAGTACTTC. Protein: CASSGGGRYKQYF. The variable domain in full, with the rest retrieved from reference TRBV5-1 and TRBJ2-7, is KAGVTQTPRYLIKTRGQQVTLSCSPISGHRSVSWYQQTPGQGLQFLFEYFSETQRNKGNFPGRFSGRQFSNSRSEMNVSTLELGDSALYLCASSGGGRYKQYFGPGTRLTVT.